The sequence of this T cell receptor (beta chain) was determined in a study of human T cells and chemical hapten exposure. Time point meaning: patch test 3, about 24 weeks after DPC sensitization. Treatment indicated: therapeutic diphenylcyclopropenone sensitization with weekly scalp DPC. TCRdb independently ran MiXCR on the RACE reads; one entry per CDR3 protein. Among 190,000 or so distinct CDR3 sequences, 20% to 25% were seen once, and the ten largest hold under 2.5%. The CDR3 runs 16 residues. In germline, CDR1 is MNHEY, CDR2 SMNVEV (reference sequence). Deletions cut 2 bases from V and 4 bases from J, with 16 bases between.

The chain uses TRBV27 and TRBJ2-3; possible D gene TRBD1, 6 bases. The source of this sequence is a woman aged 40 to 50 with alopecia areata. Some clones in this sample may be carry-over from other donors' samples. Sequencing used whole blood, obtained in connection with sensitization to the hapten diphenylcyclopropenone (DPC). The CDR3 loop reads CASSLSPGTTADTQYF. CDR3 coding DNA: TGTGCCAGCAGTTTAAGCCCCGGGACAACTGCAGATACGCAGTATTTT.